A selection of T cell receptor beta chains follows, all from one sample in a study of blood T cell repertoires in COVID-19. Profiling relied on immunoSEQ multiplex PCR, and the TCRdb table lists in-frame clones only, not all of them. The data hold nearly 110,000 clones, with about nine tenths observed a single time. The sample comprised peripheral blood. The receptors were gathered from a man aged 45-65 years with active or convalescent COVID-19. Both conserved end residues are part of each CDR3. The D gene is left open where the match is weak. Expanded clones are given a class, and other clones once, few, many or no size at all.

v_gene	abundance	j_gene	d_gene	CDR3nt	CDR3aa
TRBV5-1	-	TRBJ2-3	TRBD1	TGCGCCAGCAGCTGGACAGGGGTGGGCACAGATACGCAGTATTTT	CASSWTGVGTDTQYF
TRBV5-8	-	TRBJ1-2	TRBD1	TGTGCCAGCAGTTTGCCGGGACAGGCGACCTATGTTCTAGGCTACACCTTC	CASSLPGQATYVLGYTF
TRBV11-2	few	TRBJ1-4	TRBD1	TGTGCCAGCAGTTCTATCCGGGACAGGGAGGTTGAAAAACTGTTTTTT	CASSSIRDREVEKLFF
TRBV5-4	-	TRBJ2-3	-	TGTGCCAGCAGCTTGGTTTCTACTGATACGCAGTATTTT	CASSLVSTDTQYF
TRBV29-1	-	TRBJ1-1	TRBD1	TGCAGCGCATTTACAGGGGACACTGAAGCTTTCTTT	CSAFTGDTEAFF
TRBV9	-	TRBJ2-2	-	TGTGCCAGCAGCGTAGGAGGGTGGGGCACCGGGGAGCTGTTTTTT	CASSVGGWGTGELFF
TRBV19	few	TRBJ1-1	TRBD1	TGTGCCAGTACCCGGATTATCGGGGACAGGGAGGAGGTGGCTGAAGCTTTCTTT	CASTRIIGDREEVAEAFF
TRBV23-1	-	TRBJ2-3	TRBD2	TGCGCCAGCATCGGACTAGCGGGAGGACCCACAGATACGCAGTATTTT	CASIGLAGGPTDTQYF
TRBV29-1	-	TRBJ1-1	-	TGCAGCGGACGGACAGAGATGAACACTGAAGCTTTCTTT	CSGRTEMNTEAFF
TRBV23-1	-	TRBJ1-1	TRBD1	TGCGCCAGCAGTCCCCACAACAGGGGGCAGATAAACACTGAAGCTTTCTTT	CASSPHNRGQINTEAFF
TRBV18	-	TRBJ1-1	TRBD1	TGTGCCAGCTCACCCGGGACAGGGAGGAACACTGAAGCTTTCTTT	CASSPGTGRNTEAFF
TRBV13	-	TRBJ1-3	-	TGTGCCAGCAGCCCGACGGACAGAGTAAACACCATATATTTT	CASSPTDRVNTIYF
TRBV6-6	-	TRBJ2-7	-	TGTGCCAGCAGTTACTCGAGTCAGGGCCCCTACGAGCAGTACTTC	CASSYSSQGPYEQYF
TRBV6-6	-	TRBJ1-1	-	TGTGCCAGCAGCAAGGGGGGGCGCCGGGGGAACACTGAAGCTTTCTTT	CASSKGGRRGNTEAFF
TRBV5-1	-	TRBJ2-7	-	TGCGCCAGCAGCACCTTGGCGGTATCCTACGAGCAGTACTTC	CASSTLAVSYEQYF
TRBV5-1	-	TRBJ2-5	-	TGCGCCAGCAGCTCCTCGGGGATAGGAAGCTTTACTGAAGAGACCCAGTACTTC	CASSSSGIGSFTEETQYF
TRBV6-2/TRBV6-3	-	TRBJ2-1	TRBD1	TGTGCCAGCAGTAAGGGACAGGGACCCTCCTACAATGAGCAGTTCTTC	CASSKGQGPSYNEQFF
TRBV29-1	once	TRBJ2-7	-	TGCAGCGTTCAAACAGGGCCCTACGAGCAGTACTTC	CSVQTGPYEQYF
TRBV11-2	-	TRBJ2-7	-	TGTGCCAGCAGCTTCCAGACCTACGAGCAGTACTTC	CASSFQTYEQYF
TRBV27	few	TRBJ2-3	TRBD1	TGTGCCAGCTCCGACAGGGGAATAGCAGATACGCAGTATTTT	CASSDRGIADTQYF
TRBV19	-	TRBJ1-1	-	TGTGCCAGTAGTATTAATTCCGGGAACACTGAAGCTTTCTTT	CASSINSGNTEAFF
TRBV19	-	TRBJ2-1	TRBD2	TGTGCCAGTAGTACGGTGGGGAGGGCGTACAATGAGCAGTTCTTC	CASSTVGRAYNEQFF
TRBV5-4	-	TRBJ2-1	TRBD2	TGTGCCAGCAGTCGTGGACTAGCGGGAGGGAGTAATGAGCAGTTCTTC	CASSRGLAGGSNEQFF
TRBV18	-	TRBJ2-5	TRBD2	TGTGCCAGCTCACTTATTAGCGGGAGAGGGGATCAAGAGACCCAGTACTTC	CASSLISGRGDQETQYF
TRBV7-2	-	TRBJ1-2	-	TGTGCCAGCAGCTTCGGGGTTGGCTATGGCTACACCTTC	CASSFGVGYGYTF
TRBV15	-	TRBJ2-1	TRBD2	TGTGCCACCAGCAAGTCGGGAGGGCGTTCCTACAATGAGCAGTTCTTC	CATSKSGGRSYNEQFF
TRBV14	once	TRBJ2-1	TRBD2	TGTGCCAGCAGCCAAGTGAGCGGGAGGGCCGGTAGTTATGAGCAGTTCTTC	CASSQVSGRAGSYEQFF
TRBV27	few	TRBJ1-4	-	TGTGCCAGCAGTTTACGGGGGATGAATGAAAAACTGTTTTTT	CASSLRGMNEKLFF
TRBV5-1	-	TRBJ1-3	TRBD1	TGCGCCAGCAGCTTGGCCCTGGGACAGGGGGCTGGAAACACCATATATTTT	CASSLALGQGAGNTIYF
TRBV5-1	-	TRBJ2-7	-	TGCGCCAGCAGCTTGGGGGTAGCGGTACCCTACGAGCAGTACTTC	CASSLGVAVPYEQYF
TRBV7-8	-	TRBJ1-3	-	TGTGCCAGCAGCTTACGGCGGGCTGGAAACACCATATATTTT	CASSLRRAGNTIYF
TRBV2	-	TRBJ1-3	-	TGTGCCAGCAGTATAGTGAGAATCTCTGGAAACACCATATATTTT	CASSIVRISGNTIYF
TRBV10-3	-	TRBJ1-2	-	TGTGCCATCAGTGTTGAGGGTGGCTATGGCTACACCTTC	CAISVEGGYGYTF
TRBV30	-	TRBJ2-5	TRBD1	TGTGCCTGGGGCAGGGGGGACAGGGGACAGGAGACCCAGTACTTC	CAWGRGDRGQETQYF
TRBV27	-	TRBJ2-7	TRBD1	TGTGCCAGCAGTTTAGGGGGGACAGGGATATACGAGCAGTACTTC	CASSLGGTGIYEQYF
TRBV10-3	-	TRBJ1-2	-	TGTGCCATCAGTGAGTCGGTTGACAGAGCTAACTATGGCTACACCTTC	CAISESVDRANYGYTF
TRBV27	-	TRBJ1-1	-	TGTGCCAGCAGGTCGACAGGTCCGAACACTGAAGCTTTCTTT	CASRSTGPNTEAFF
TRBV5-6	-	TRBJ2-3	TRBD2	TGTGCCAGCAGCTCACTAGCGGGTAGCACAGATACGCAGTATTTT	CASSSLAGSTDTQYF
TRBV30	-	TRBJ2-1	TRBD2	TGTGCCTGGAAACGGCTAGCGGTAGGTGAGCAGTTCTTC	CAWKRLAVGEQFF